This record covers a single T cell receptor (beta chain). The data were produced by immunoSEQ multiplex PCR, yet TCRdb's version contains in-frame clones alone and is incomplete. Altogether roughly 330,000 clones are present, over 75% being singletons, with the ten largest covering about 5.2%. Allocation to cohorts depended on clinical history reported by the participants. These data are taken from a study of blood T cell repertoires in COVID-19. The CDR3 runs to 16 residues. V gave up 2 bases and J gave up 5 bases; unmatched junction bases: 9. Germline V lookup: CDR1 LNHNV, CDR2 YYDKDF (reference sequence).

The sample was PBMCs or T cells enriched from blood (not recorded which). The J gene is TRBJ2-5, the V gene TRBV15; 9 nucleotides match TRBD1. This TCR was recovered from a woman aged 25 to 39 who had recovered from COVID-19. The CDR3 DNA reads as TGTGCCACCAGCAGATCCCAGACAGGGGGGACGGAGACCCAGTACTTC. It specifies CATSRSQTGGTETQYF. Full variable domain (rest looked up from reference TRBV15 and TRBJ2-5): DAMVIQNPRYQVTQFGKPVTLSCSQTLNHNVMYWYQQKSSQAPKLLFHYYDKDFNNEADTPDNFQSRRPNTSFCFLDIRSPGLGDTAMYLCATSRSQTGGTETQYFGPGTRLLVL.